The T cell receptor beta chain described here comes from a study of blood T cell repertoires in COVID-19. Study summary: Specimens from acute and convalescent COVID-19 originated in the United States, Italy and Spain.

Profiling relied on immunoSEQ multiplex PCR, and the TCRdb table lists in-frame clones only, not all of them. Of tens of thousands of clones in the sample, roughly three quarters were seen once. Germline V gene data show CDR1 as MNHEY and CDR2 as SVGAGI. V was trimmed by 6 bases and J by 5 bases, leaving 10 bases between them. There are 13 residues in the CDR3. This TCR derives from a man between 70 and 80 years old with acute or convalescent COVID-19. The sample comprised peripheral blood. J is TRBJ2-2 and V is TRBV6-5, with D possibly being TRBD1 (6 bases). The DNA for the CDR3 is TGTGCCAGCAGCCCAGGGGTGACCGGGGAGCTGTTTTTT. This gives the protein CASSPGVTGELFF.